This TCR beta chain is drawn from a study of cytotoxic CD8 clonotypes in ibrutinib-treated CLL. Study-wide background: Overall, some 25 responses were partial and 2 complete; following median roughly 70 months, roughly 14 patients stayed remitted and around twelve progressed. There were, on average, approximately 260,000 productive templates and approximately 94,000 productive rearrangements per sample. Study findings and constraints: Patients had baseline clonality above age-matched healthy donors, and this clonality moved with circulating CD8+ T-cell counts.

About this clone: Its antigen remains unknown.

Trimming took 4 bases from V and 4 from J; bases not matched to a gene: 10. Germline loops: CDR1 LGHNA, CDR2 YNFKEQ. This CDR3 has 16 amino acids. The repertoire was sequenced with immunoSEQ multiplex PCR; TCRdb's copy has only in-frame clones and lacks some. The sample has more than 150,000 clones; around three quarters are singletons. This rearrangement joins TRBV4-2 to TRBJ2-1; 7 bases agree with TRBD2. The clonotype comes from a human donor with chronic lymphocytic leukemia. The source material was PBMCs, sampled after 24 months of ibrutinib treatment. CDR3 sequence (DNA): TGTGCCAGCAGCCCGTTTAGCGGGCAGGCTTACAATGAGCAGTTCTTC. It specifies CASSPFSGQAYNEQFF.